A selection of T cell receptor beta chains follows, all from one sample in a study of cytomegalovirus exposure and HLA in healthy donors. This table comes from immunoSEQ multiplex PCR, and its TCRdb copy is limited to in-frame clones, with some not included. The repertoire holds 91,000 or so clones, with roughly 72% as singletons. Sample: PBMCs. The receptor set was obtained from a man aged 25-40 years in good health and CMV-seropositive. The CDR3 runs from the conserved cysteine through the conserved F or W. The D gene is left open where the match is weak. Clone size is stated in some rows and not others, as once, few, many or a class when expanded.

TRBJ2-1 few TRBV6-6 TRBD1 CASSPWDRDNEQFF TGTGCCAGCAGCCCGTGGGACAGAGACAATGAGCAGTTCTTC
TRBJ2-1 NA TRBV7-9 NA CASSFRQGGYNEQFF TGTGCCAGCAGCTTTCGGCAGGGGGGATACAATGAGCAGTTCTTC
TRBJ2-1 NA TRBV19 NA CASSIATAGEQFF TGTGCCAGTAGTATTGCGACAGCCGGGGAGCAGTTCTTC
TRBJ2-7 NA TRBV28 TRBD2 CASSSNRRRGAYEQYF TGTGCCAGCAGTTCGAACAGGCGCCGGGGGGCCTACGAGCAGTACTTC
TRBJ1-5 NA TRBV30 TRBD1 CAWSPSDRVEDQPQHF TGTGCCTGGAGCCCCTCCGACAGGGTCGAAGATCAGCCCCAGCATTTT
TRBJ2-2 NA TRBV4-2 NA CASSHEGELFF TGTGCCAGCAGCCACGAGGGGGAGCTGTTTTTT
TRBJ1-3 few TRBV28 NA CASSLSGGNTIYF TGTGCCAGCAGTTTATCCGGCGGGAACACCATATATTTT
TRBJ2-1 once TRBV28 TRBD2 CASSLLAGGPHTYNEQFF TGTGCCAGCAGTTTACTAGCGGGAGGGCCCCATACCTACAATGAGCAGTTCTTC
TRBJ2-7 NA TRBV10-3 TRBD1 CAISPGQGLFYEQYF TGTGCCATCAGTCCGGGACAGGGACTTTTCTACGAGCAGTACTTC
TRBJ2-1 NA TRBV6-1 NA CASSEAGVDYNEQFF TGTGCCAGCAGTGAAGCGGGAGTTGACTACAATGAGCAGTTCTTC
TRBJ1-1 few TRBV5-1 NA CASSTEGVPEAFF TGCGCCAGCAGCACAGAGGGGGTCCCCGAAGCTTTCTTT
TRBJ1-1 NA TRBV29-1 NA CSAARGSNTEAFF TGCAGCGCTGCCAGGGGTTCGAACACTGAAGCTTTCTTT
TRBJ2-1 NA TRBV5-3 NA CARSLCDREFF TGTGCCAGAAGCCTATGCGATCGGGAGTTCTTC
TRBJ2-1 NA TRBV9 TRBD2 CASSAGLAGGFGNEQFF TGTGCCAGCAGCGCCGGACTAGCGGGGGGTTTCGGCAATGAGCAGTTCTTC
TRBJ2-7 once TRBV28 TRBD1 CASSLDGTGFSYEQYF TGTGCCAGCAGTTTAGACGGGACAGGGTTTAGCTACGAGCAGTACTTC
TRBJ2-5 NA TRBV16 NA CASSLEGGGETQYF TGTGCCAGCAGCCTCGAGGGAGGGGGAGAGACCCAGTACTTC
TRBJ2-5 few TRBV27 TRBD2 CASSLGGGAVQETQYF TGTGCCAGCAGTTTGGGCGGGGGGGCAGTACAAGAGACCCAGTACTTC
TRBJ1-5 NA TRBV15 NA CATSEGWGRGQPQHF TGTGCCACCAGCGAGGGATGGGGTAGAGGGCAGCCCCAGCATTTT
TRBJ2-6 NA TRBV6-5 NA CASSLTGSGANVLTF TGTGCCAGCAGTCTGACAGGCTCTGGGGCCAACGTCCTGACTTTC
TRBJ2-1 NA TRBV7-6 NA CASSLSTYNEQFF TGTGCCAGCAGCCTATCTACTTACAATGAGCAGTTCTTC
TRBJ2-5 once TRBV11-2 TRBD2 CASSLVSGTSGGQETQYF TGTGCCAGCAGCTTGGTTTCCGGGACTAGCGGGGGACAAGAGACCCAGTACTTC
TRBJ1-6 NA TRBV7-8 TRBD1 CASSLRSAGGNSPLHF TGTGCCAGCAGCTTACGTTCGGCAGGGGGAAACTCACCCCTCCACTTT
TRBJ2-2 few TRBV4-1 TRBD1 CASSQSGTGEDGELFF TGCGCCAGCAGCCAATCCGGGACAGGGGAGGACGGGGAGCTGTTTTTT
TRBJ1-1 NA TRBV5-1 TRBD1 CASRQGADGTEAFF TGCGCCAGCAGACAGGGGGCAGATGGGACTGAAGCTTTCTTT
TRBJ2-5 NA TRBV25-1 TRBD1 CASSYRDRGLETQYF TGTGCCAGCAGTTACCGGGACAGGGGGCTTGAGACCCAGTACTTC
TRBJ2-5 NA TRBV5-4 NA CASSLGRGGKETQYF TGTGCCAGCAGCTTGGGTAGGGGCGGGAAGGAGACCCAGTACTTC
TRBJ1-1 few TRBV7-8 NA CASSLNRNLEAFF TGTGCCAGCAGCTTAAATCGAAACCTTGAGGCTTTCTTT
TRBJ2-5 NA TRBV7-8 NA CAGGGTEGTQYF TGTGCAGGGGGGGGGACCGAGGGGACCCAGTACTTC
TRBJ2-5 NA TRBV9 NA CASSVSGLTQETQYF TGTGCCAGCAGCGTATCAGGACTCACACAAGAGACCCAGTACTTC
TRBJ2-2 NA TRBV4-3 TRBD1 CASSQDPGQVTGELFF TGCGCCAGCAGCCAAGATCCGGGACAGGTCACCGGGGAGCTGTTTTTT
TRBJ1-5 few TRBV19 NA CASSGGRRDQPQHF TGTGCCAGCAGTGGCGGGAGGCGGGATCAGCCCCAGCATTTT
TRBJ1-4 NA TRBV7-9 NA CSSSLDNGNEKLFF TGTTCCAGCAGCTTAGACAATGGTAATGAAAAACTGTTTTTT
TRBJ2-1 NA TRBV7-9 NA CASSLTSLNEQFF TGTGCCAGCAGCTTAACGTCACTGAATGAGCAGTTCTTC
TRBJ2-1 NA TRBV30 NA CAWSQGLYNEQFF TGTGCCTGGAGCCAGGGACTGTACAATGAGCAGTTCTTC
TRBJ2-5 NA TRBV5-4 NA CASSVRRTQETQYF TGTGCCAGCAGTGTCCGGAGGACTCAAGAGACCCAGTACTTC
TRBJ2-5 NA TRBV5-4 NA CASSFGGERQETQYF TGTGCCAGCAGCTTCGGCGGGGAGAGGCAAGAGACCCAGTACTTC
TRBJ1-1 NA TRBV19 TRBD1 CASSISRGRWNTEAFF TGTGCCAGTAGTATAAGCAGGGGGCGGTGGAACACTGAAGCTTTCTTT
TRBJ2-2 NA TRBV5-4 TRBD2 CASSSGLAGGWAGELFF TGTGCCAGCAGCTCGGGACTAGCGGGGGGTTGGGCCGGGGAGCTGTTTTTT
TRBJ1-2 NA TRBV5-6 TRBD1 CASRWRGRPKYTPLTF TGTGCCAGCAGATGGAGGGGGCGGCCGAAATATACTCCACTCACCTTC
TRBJ2-7 NA TRBV5-1 NA CASSLSRSSYEQYF TGCGCCAGCAGCTTGAGCCGAAGCTCCTACGAGCAGTACTTC
TRBJ1-2 NA TRBV29-1 NA CSVVRVTGYTF TGCAGCGTTGTCAGGGTTACGGGCTACACCTTC
TRBJ1-4 NA TRBV4-1 NA CASSQIYGQNEKLFF TGCGCCAGCAGCCAAATCTACGGACAGAATGAAAAACTGTTTTTT
TRBJ1-3 NA TRBV6-1 NA CASSEILGSSSGNTIYF TGTGCCAGCAGTGAAATCTTGGGCAGCTCCTCTGGAAACACCATATATTTT
TRBJ2-5 NA TRBV7-2 TRBD2 CASTRTSGIPQETQYF TGTGCCAGCACCCGGACTAGCGGGATACCCCAAGAGACCCAGTACTTC
TRBJ1-2 NA TRBV5-4 TRBD1 CASSWTGDYGYTF TGTGCCAGCAGCTGGACAGGGGACTATGGCTACACCTTC
TRBJ1-2 once TRBV18 TRBD1 CASSHTGEQNYGYTF TGTGCCAGCTCTCATACAGGGGAACAGAACTATGGCTACACCTTC
TRBJ1-4 NA TRBV28 NA CASSFTGWDEKLFF TGTGCCAGCAGTTTCACGGGATGGGATGAAAAACTGTTTTTT
TRBJ2-2 NA TRBV2 NA CASSDPGSDTGELFF TGTGCCAGCAGTGATCCGGGGTCGGACACCGGGGAGCTGTTTTTT
TRBJ1-2 NA TRBV28 NA CASSLTANYGYTF TGTGCCAGCAGTTTGACAGCAAACTATGGCTACACCTTC